The next 15 T cell receptor beta chains were all read from a single sample in a study of identifying expanded T cells in peripheral blood. The data were produced by immunoSEQ multiplex PCR, yet TCRdb's version contains in-frame clones alone and is incomplete. The sample contains 100,000 to 150,000 clones, about four fifths of which appear only once. Source material: blood. These receptors were obtained from a person between 18 and 70 years old in good health.

The chain employs TRBV18 and TRBJ1-2; D possibly corresponds to TRBD1 (5 bases). Germline V gene sequence: CDR1 KGHSH, CDR2 LQKENI. Between the trimmed V and J ends, which lost 1 base and 4 bases, there was a span of 13 bases. The CDR3 consists of 15 residues. The CDR3 sequence: CASSPRREGAYGYTF. The CDR3 DNA reads as TGTGCCAGCTCACCACGAAGGGAAGGGGCCTATGGCTACACCTTC.

The rearrangement joins TRBV7-7 to TRBJ2-1; the match to TRBD2 covers 13 bases. The CDR3 sequence is 16 residues long. The V and J ends lost 9 bases and 7 bases, in that order; junction bases with no gene match: 12. Germline V CDR1 and CDR2: SSHAT, FNYEAQ (reference sequence). CDR3: CASTQLAGGPVNEQFF. In DNA, the CDR3 is TGTGCCAGTACCCAACTAGCGGGGGGGCCAGTTAATGAGCAGTTCTTC.

The chain uses TRBV6-5 and TRBJ2-1; D is possibly TRBD2 (7 bases). The CDR3 covers 13 residues. The germline gives CDR1 MNHEY, CDR2 SVGAGI. V lost 0 bases to trimming and J lost 14 bases, with 14 bases between them. The CDR3 DNA is TGTGCCAGCAGTTACTCGGGGGGAGGGGGTGAGTTCTTC. It codes for CASSYSGGGGEFF.

This clone appeared a few times. The chain links TRBV10-3 to TRBJ1-2; D is uncertain. Germline CDR1 ENHRY, CDR2 SYGVKD. Deletions cut 4 bases from V and 4 bases from J, with 7 bases between. The CDR3 contains 12 residues. The CDR3 DNA is TGTGCCATCAGTGGCCAGCTCTATGGCTACACCTTC. Protein product: CAISGQLYGYTF.

The chain employs TRBV15 and TRBJ2-2; D gene uncertain. Germline V gives CDR1 LNHNV, CDR2 YYDKDF (reference sequence). Between the trimmed V and J ends, which lost 6 bases and 3 bases, there was a span of 11 bases. This CDR3 region has 14 residues. CDR3 in DNA: TGTGCCACCAGGGACGACGGGTACACCGGGGAGCTGTTTTTT. Amino acid sequence: CATRDDGYTGELFF.

This clone was counted only a few times. V gene TRBV4-3 combines with J gene TRBJ1-4, with 7 bases matching TRBD1. From germline, CDR1 is LGHNA and CDR2 YSLEER. After removal of 0 bases from V and 3 bases from J, the junction contained 4 bases not matched to a gene. The CDR3 spans 16 residues. The CDR3 spells CASSQEGTAPNEKLFF. As DNA, the CDR3 is TGCGCCAGCAGCCAAGAAGGGACAGCTCCTAATGAAAAACTGTTTTTT.

The CDR3, as DNA: TGTGCCAGCAGCTTAGGGGCAGGGGGCGGCCCCTATGGCTACACCTTC. Protein product: CASSLGAGGGPYGYTF. This chain uses TRBV7-8 with TRBJ1-2; 8 positions agree with TRBD1. The junction had 8 bases not matched to a gene; V was cut back by 1 base and J by 4 bases. Germline assignment: CDR1 SGHVS and CDR2 FQNEAQ. This CDR3 has 16 amino acids.

V usage is TRBV6-5 and J usage is TRBJ2-1; possible D gene TRBD2, 5 bases. The germline CDR1 and CDR2 sequences are MNHEY and SVGAGI. The germline V and J ends were trimmed by 8 bases and 6 bases, with 11 bases remaining between them. The CDR3 runs 12 residues. The CDR3 DNA follows: TGTGCCAGCCGAACTAGAGGCAATGAGCAGTTCTTC. Translation: CASRTRGNEQFF.

The chain uses TRBV4-3 and TRBJ1-5; TRBD1 might be the D (5 bases). Trimming removed 1 base from V and 3 bases from J, with 13 bases in between. Germline CDR1 LGHNA, CDR2 YSLEER. The CDR3 has 16 residues. CDR3 loop: CASSQAAGRHNQPQHF. The CDR3 nucleotides are TGCGCCAGCAGCCAAGCGGCAGGGCGTCACAATCAGCCCCAGCATTTT.

The chain recombines TRBV5-4 with TRBJ2-7; the D gene is possibly TRBD1 (6 bases). Trimming took 3 bases from V and 0 from J, leaving 10 bases between them. The CDR3 consists of 14 residues. CDR1 is SGHNT and CDR2 is YYREEE in the germline V gene (reference sequence). This chain's CDR3 is CASSYAQGSYEQYF. CDR3 nucleotide sequence: TGTGCCAGCAGCTACGCACAGGGCTCCTACGAGCAGTACTTC.

The chain carries TRBV6-6 and TRBJ1-1, with TRBD1 matching over 7 bases. Germline V CDR1 and CDR2: MNHNY, SVGAGI (reference sequence). The CDR3 consists of 15 residues. V lost 0 bases and J lost 2; bases outside the gene matches: 3. For the CDR3, the DNA is TGTGCCAGCAGTTACTCCCGGGACAGAAACACTGAAGCTTTCTTT. Protein: CASSYSRDRNTEAFF.

The CDR3 loop reads CASTAGTGEGNEQFF. The CDR3 nucleotides read TGTGCCAGCACCGCCGGGACAGGGGAGGGCAATGAGCAGTTCTTC. J is TRBJ2-1 and V is TRBV6-4; 10 positions agree with TRBD1. Per the germline V gene, CDR1 is MRHNA and CDR2 is SNTAGT. This CDR3 has 15 residues. V shed 7 bases, J shed 6 bases, and the junction held 9 bases outside the gene matches.

The chain employs TRBV11-2 and TRBJ2-5, with no clear D. The CDR3 runs to 14 residues. Per the germline V gene, CDR1 is SGHAT and CDR2 is FQNNGV. Trimming left V 1 base short and J 4 bases short, with 10 bases between. The CDR3 bases are TGTGCCAGCAGCTTAGTAGGCAGCCCAGAGACCCAGTACTTC. This sequence encodes CASSLVGSPETQYF.

The rearrangement joins TRBV5-6 to TRBJ2-7, with 7 bases matching TRBD1. Looked up from germline, CDR1 is SGHDT and CDR2 is YYEEEE. The junction had 3 bases not matched to a gene; V was cut back by 4 bases and J by 2 bases. There are 13 residues in the CDR3. CDR3 sequence reads: CASSPQGPYEQYF. The CDR3 region has the DNA TGTGCCAGCAGCCCACAGGGGCCCTACGAGCAGTACTTC.

This clone was counted once. This chain connects TRBV25-1 to TRBJ1-2; D unclear. CDR3 length: 14 amino acids. V shed 4 bases and J shed 0 bases, with 9 bases lying between them. Germline CDR1 reads MGHDK; CDR2 reads SYGVNS. The CDR3 DNA is TGTGCCAGCAGTGGTTCTGGGGCTAACTATGGCTACACCTTC. This codes for CASSGSGANYGYTF.